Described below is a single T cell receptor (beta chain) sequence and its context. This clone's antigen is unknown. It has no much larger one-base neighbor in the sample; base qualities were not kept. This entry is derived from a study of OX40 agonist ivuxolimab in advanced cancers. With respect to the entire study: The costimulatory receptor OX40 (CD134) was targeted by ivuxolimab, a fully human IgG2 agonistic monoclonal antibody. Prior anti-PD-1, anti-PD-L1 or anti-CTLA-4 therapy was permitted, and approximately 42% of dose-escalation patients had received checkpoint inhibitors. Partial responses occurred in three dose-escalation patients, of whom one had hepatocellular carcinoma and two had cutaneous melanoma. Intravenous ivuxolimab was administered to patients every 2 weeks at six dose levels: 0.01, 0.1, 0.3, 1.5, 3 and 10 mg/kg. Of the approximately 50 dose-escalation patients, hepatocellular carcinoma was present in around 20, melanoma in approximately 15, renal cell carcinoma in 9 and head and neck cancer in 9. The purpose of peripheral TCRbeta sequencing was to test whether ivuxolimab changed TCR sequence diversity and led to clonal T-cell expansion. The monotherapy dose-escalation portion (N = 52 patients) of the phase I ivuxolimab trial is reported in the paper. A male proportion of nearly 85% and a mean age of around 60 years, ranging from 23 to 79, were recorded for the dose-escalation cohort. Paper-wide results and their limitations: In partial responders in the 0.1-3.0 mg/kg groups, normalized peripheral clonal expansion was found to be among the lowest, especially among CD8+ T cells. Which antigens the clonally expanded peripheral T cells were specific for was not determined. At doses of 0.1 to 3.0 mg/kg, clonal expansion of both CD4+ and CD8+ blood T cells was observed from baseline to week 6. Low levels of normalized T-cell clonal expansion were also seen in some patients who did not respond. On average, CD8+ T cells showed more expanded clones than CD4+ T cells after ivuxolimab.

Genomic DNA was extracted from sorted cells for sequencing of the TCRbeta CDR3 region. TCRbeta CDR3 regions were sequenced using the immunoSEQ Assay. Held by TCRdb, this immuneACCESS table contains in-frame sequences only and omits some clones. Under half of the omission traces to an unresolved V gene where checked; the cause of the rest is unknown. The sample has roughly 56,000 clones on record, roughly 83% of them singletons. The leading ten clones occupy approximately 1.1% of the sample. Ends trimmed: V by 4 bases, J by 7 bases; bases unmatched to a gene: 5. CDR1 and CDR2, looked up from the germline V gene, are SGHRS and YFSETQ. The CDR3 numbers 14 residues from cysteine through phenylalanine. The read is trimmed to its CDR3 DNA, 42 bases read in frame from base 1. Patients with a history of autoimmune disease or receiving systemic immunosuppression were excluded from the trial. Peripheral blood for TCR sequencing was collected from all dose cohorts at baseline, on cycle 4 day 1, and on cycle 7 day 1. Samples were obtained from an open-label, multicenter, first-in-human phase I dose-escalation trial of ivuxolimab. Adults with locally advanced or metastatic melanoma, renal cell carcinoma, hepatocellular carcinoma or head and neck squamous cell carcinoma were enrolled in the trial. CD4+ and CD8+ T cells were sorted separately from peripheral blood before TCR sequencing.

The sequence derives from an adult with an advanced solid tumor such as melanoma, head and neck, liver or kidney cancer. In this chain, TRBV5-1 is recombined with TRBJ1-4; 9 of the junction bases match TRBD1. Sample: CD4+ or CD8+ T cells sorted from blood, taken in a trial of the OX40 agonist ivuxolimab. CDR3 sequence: CASSLDRGGEKLFF. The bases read TGCGCCAGCAGCCTGGACAGGGGCGGTGAAAAACTGTTTTTT.